This entry features one T cell receptor (beta chain) sequence. Its antigen is currently unknown. Germline assignment: CDR1 SGHAT and CDR2 FQNNGV. Deletions cut 3 bases from V and 3 bases from J, with 9 bases between. The CDR3 runs to 13 residues. The data stem from a study of T cells in Graves' hyperthyroidism and ophthalmopathy. Study outcomes and limitations: From stable hyperthyroidism, ophthalmopathy was set apart by a 13 V-J model.

The PBMCs had their origin in 10 ml of fresh peripheral blood. Regions amplified from RNA transcripts were the TCR beta CDR3 regions. HTBI primers were used for first-round RT-PCR of the TCR CDR3. TCRdb reprocessed the multiplex PCR reads with MiXCR, giving one entry per CDR3 protein. This table holds hundreds of thousands of distinct CDR3 sequences, just under 20% found once. Specimen: blood. This TCR derives from a man aged 35 to 55 with Graves' ophthalmopathy. The rearrangement uses TRBV11-2 and TRBJ2-7; D unresolved. CDR3: CASSFLIGYEQYF. CDR3 DNA: TGTGCCAGCAGCTTTCTAATTGGCTACGAGCAGTACTTC.